The 17 T cell receptor beta chains below come from one sample, sequenced in a study of blood T cell repertoires in COVID-19 (dated by TCRdb to 2020 to 2022). Libraries were constructed by the immunoSEQ multiplex PCR assay. TCRdb carries this immuneACCESS record with in-frame sequences only. Its versions omit some clonotypes, under half of them owing to an unresolved V gene in the studies checked, with the rest unexplained. Counted in this sample were hundreds of thousands of clones; approximately 82% of them appeared once. The ten largest clones represent more than 4.5% of the sample. The sample taken for sequencing was peripheral blood. Receptors originate from a woman of 80 years or more with active or convalescent COVID-19.

This rearrangement joins TRBV24-1 to TRBJ2-3; possible D gene TRBD2, 6 bases. Trimming left V 4 bases short and J 2 bases short, with 21 bases between. There are 18 residues in the CDR3. Germline V CDR1 and CDR2: KGHDR, SFDVKD. The CDR3 region has the DNA TGTGCCACCAGTGACGCCACTCCTATAGGGAGGAACACAGATACGCAGTATTTT. Protein sequence: CATSDATPIGRNTDTQYF.

As for this clone: An end of the junction does not agree with germline; a read error may underlie this. This chain joins TRBV7-7 and TRBJ2-5; 10 nucleotides line up with TRBD2. Germline CDR1 is SSHAT and CDR2 is FNYEAQ (reference sequence). The length of the CDR3 is 16 residues. The CDR3 DNA is TGTGCTAGCAGCTTAGATAGCGGGAGGTTCGGAGAGACCCAGTACTTC. It encodes CASSLDSGRFGETQYF.

This clone has more than one count but fewer than ten. The V gene is TRBV28, the J gene TRBJ1-5; D possibly corresponds to TRBD1 (6 bases). CDR3 length equals 15 residues. Germline loops: CDR1 MDHEN, CDR2 SYDVKM. V was shortened by 3 bases and J by 2 bases, with 11 bases between the two germline ends. CDR3 DNA: TGTGCCAGCAGTTTGCTGCCAGGGGGCAATCAGCCCCAGCATTTT. Its protein is CASSLLPGGNQPQHF.

This clone was detected ten times or more. The CDR3 DNA follows: TGTGCCAGCAGATCCTATGGACTAGCGGGAGCGGGAGATACGCAGTATTTT. Its translation is CASRSYGLAGAGDTQYF. The chain links TRBV7-2 to TRBJ2-3; 13 nucleotides agree with TRBD2. CDR3 length: 17 amino acids. V gave up 6 bases and J gave up 5 bases; unmatched junction bases: 11. Germline values: CDR1 SGHTA, CDR2 FQGNSA.

This clone was counted a single time. The chain joins TRBV28 to TRBJ2-3; TRBD2 matches at 12 bases. Per the germline V gene, CDR1 is MDHEN and CDR2 is SYDVKM. J was trimmed by 2 bases and V by 5 bases; bases with no gene match: 8. The CDR3 runs 17 residues. The CDR3 protein is CASSTGLAGYITDTQYF. For the CDR3, the DNA is TGTGCCAGCAGTACGGGACTAGCGGGTTATATCACAGATACGCAGTATTTT.

The V gene is TRBV19, the J gene TRBJ2-4; TRBD2 matches at 7 bases. This CDR3 spans 18 amino acids. V shed 5 bases and J 3 bases; nucleotides not matched to a gene: 16. CDR1 and CDR2 from the germline V gene are LNHDA and SQIVND (reference sequence). In DNA form, the CDR3 reads TGTGCCAGTAGTCTGCCAGCGGGGAGGATAGACGTCAAAAACATTCAGTACTTC. It translates to CASSLPAGRIDVKNIQYF.

DNA of the CDR3: TGTGCCAGCAGGGTCCTAGCGGAAGAGACCCAGTACTTC. This codes for CASRVLAEETQYF. The chain combines TRBV27 with TRBJ2-5; TRBD2 agrees at 7 bases. From germline, CDR1 is MNHEY and CDR2 SMNVEV (reference sequence). This CDR3 spans 13 amino acids. J lost 3 bases, V lost 6 bases, and 4 bases had no gene match.

This clone was recorded once. V is TRBV5-1 and J is TRBJ1-2; 7 nucleotides line up with TRBD1. The CDR3 sequence is 12 residues long. Germline CDR1 is SGHRS and CDR2 is YFSETQ. Losses at the gene ends were 5 bases for V and 7 bases for J; bases not matched to a gene: 5. The DNA for the CDR3 is TGCGCCAGCAGTATTGACAGGGTTGGCTACACCTTC. It is translated as CASSIDRVGYTF.

The chain recombines TRBV7-9 with TRBJ1-4; 9 bases map to TRBD1. The V segment lost 5 bases and the J segment 8 bases; nucleotides outside the gene matches: 9. The CDR3 is 15 amino acids. Looked up from germline, CDR1 is SEHNR and CDR2 is FQNEAQ (reference sequence). As DNA, the CDR3 is TGTGCCAGCAGCCGTACGGACAGGGGTTTAGAAAAACTGTTTTTT. Protein sequence: CASSRTDRGLEKLFF.

The chain links TRBV5-4 to TRBJ2-3, with TRBD1 matching over 10 bases. The length of the CDR3 is 17 residues. Trimming removed 3 bases from V and 1 base from J; junction bases left unmatched: 8. The germline CDR1 and CDR2 sequences are SGHNT and YYREEE (reference sequence). CDR3 protein: CASSWYTGTGGTDTQYF. CDR3 sequence (DNA): TGTGCCAGCAGCTGGTACACCGGGACAGGGGGCACAGATACGCAGTATTTT.

This sequence joins TRBV5-1 and TRBJ2-3, with D tentatively TRBD1 (6 bases). The CDR3 length is 16 residues. Trimming took off 7 bases at V and 1 base at J, with 19 bases between the two ends. The germline gives CDR1 SGHRS, CDR2 YFSETQ. The CDR3 nucleotides read TGCGCCAGCTTGCGAGAAGGGGGTAGGGGCACAGATACGCAGTATTTT. It yields the protein CASLREGGRGTDTQYF.

The chain joins TRBV29-1 to TRBJ1-1; 12 bases match TRBD1. J was trimmed by 2 bases and V by 7 bases; bases with no gene match: 11. From germline, CDR1 is SQVTM and CDR2 ANQGSEA. The CDR3 contains 16 residues. CDR3 sequence: CSAAGQGANRNTEAFF. CDR3 sequence (DNA): TGCAGCGCTGCGGGACAGGGGGCGAATAGAAACACTGAAGCTTTCTTT.

The chain recombines TRBV3-1 (or the pseudogene TRBV3-2) with TRBJ1-3, with TRBD1 as a possible D gene (5 bases). Germline CDR1 is LGHDT and CDR2 is YNNKEL (reference sequence). Trimming removed 5 bases at V and 0 bases at J, with 8 bases between. The CDR3 loop spans 14 amino acids. CDR3 region: CASSTGGSGNTIYF. The CDR3 DNA reads as TGTGCCAGCAGCACGGGGGGCTCTGGAAACACCATATATTTT.

This rearrangement joins TRBV19 to TRBJ2-2; 11 bases match TRBD1. With 5 bases clipped from V and 5 bases from J, the junction kept 7 bases outside the gene matches. The V gene's germline CDR1 is LNHDA and CDR2 SQIVND (reference sequence). The CDR3 runs 16 residues. DNA of the CDR3: TGTGCCAGTAGTTCGCGGACAGGGGGCAGGACCGGGGAGCTGTTTTTT. It is translated as CASSSRTGGRTGELFF.

V and J are TRBV3-1 (or the pseudogene TRBV3-2) and TRBJ1-3, with 8 positions matching TRBD1. Looked up from germline, CDR1 is LGHDT and CDR2 is YNNKEL (reference sequence). The CDR3 covers 17 residues. V was clipped by 4 bases and J by 0 bases; unmatched bases: 8. The CDR3 reads CASSRTLTGVSGNTIYF. The CDR3 DNA follows: TGTGCCAGCAGCCGAACGCTGACAGGGGTCTCTGGAAACACCATATATTTT.

This clone was counted only a few times. The chain links TRBV2 to TRBJ1-1, with 10 bases matching TRBD1. Germline V gene sequence: CDR1 SNHLY, CDR2 FYNNEI. Trimming cost V 6 bases and J 3 bases; bases outside gene matches: 7. There are 15 residues in the CDR3. CDR3 residues: CASRGDRGRDTEAFF. CDR3 in DNA: TGTGCCAGCAGGGGGGACAGGGGCCGGGACACTGAAGCTTTCTTT.

The genes are TRBV27 and TRBJ2-1, with a possible D match to TRBD2 (7 bases). The CDR3 consists of 17 residues. Germline values: CDR1 MNHEY, CDR2 SMNVEV (reference sequence). The V gene lost 2 bases and the J gene lost 0 bases, with 14 bases spanning the gap. The CDR3 here is CASSLGSGGLSYNEQFF. Here the CDR3 DNA reads TGTGCCAGCAGTTTAGGTTCGGGGGGCCTCTCCTACAATGAGCAGTTCTTC.